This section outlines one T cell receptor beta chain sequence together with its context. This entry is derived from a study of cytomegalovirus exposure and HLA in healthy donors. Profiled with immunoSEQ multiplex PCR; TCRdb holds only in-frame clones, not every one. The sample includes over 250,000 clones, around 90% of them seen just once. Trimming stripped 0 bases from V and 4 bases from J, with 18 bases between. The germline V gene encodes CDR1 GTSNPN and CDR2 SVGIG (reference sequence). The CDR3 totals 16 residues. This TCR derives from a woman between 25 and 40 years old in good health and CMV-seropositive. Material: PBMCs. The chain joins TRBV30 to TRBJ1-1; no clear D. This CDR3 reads CAWSVLEFEGSTEAFF. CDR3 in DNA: TGTGCCTGGAGTGTTCTTGAGTTCGAGGGCTCCACTGAAGCTTTCTTT. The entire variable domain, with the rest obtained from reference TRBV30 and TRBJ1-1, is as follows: SQTIHQWPATLVQPVGSPLSLECTVEGTSNPNLYWYRQAAGRGLQLLFYSVGIGQISSEVPQNLSASRPQDRQFILSSKKLLLSDSGFYLCAWSVLEFEGSTEAFFGQGTRLTVV.